The clone carrying this TCR beta chain was detected many times. These data are taken from a study of T cells in Graves' hyperthyroidism and ophthalmopathy. Study details: Before treatment of any kind, peripheral blood was taken at initial diagnosis.

V lost 6 bases, J lost 7 bases, and 6 bases stayed unmatched. CDR3 length: 14 residues. Amplified TCR beta CDR3 regions derived from RNA transcripts. The HTBI set primed first-round TCR CDR3 RT-PCR. TCRdb re-called the multiplex PCR reads through MiXCR, storing one row per CDR3 protein. The data hold approximately 330,000 distinct CDR3 sequences, with approximately 14% observed a single time. At least 3 on the Clinical Activity Score was recorded for ophthalmopathy patients, who also had NOSPECS grade at least 4 and duration under 3 months. This receptor was identified in a middle-aged woman with Graves' ophthalmopathy. Sequencing used blood. The genes are TRBV12-3 or TRBV12-4 and TRBJ2-1, with 10 bases identical to TRBD2. Here the CDR3 DNA reads TGTGCCAGCAGGCTAGCGGGAGCGAGTAATGAGCAGTTCTTC. It translates to CASRLAGASNEQFF.